This TCR beta chain was profiled in a study of blood T cell repertoires in COVID-19. Study-level background: Samples taken during acute and convalescent COVID-19 were collected in the United States, Italy and Spain.

The V gene lost 2 bases and the J gene lost 6 bases, with 7 bases spanning the gap. Germline CDR1 is LNHDA and CDR2 is SQIVND (reference sequence). The CDR3 contains 12 residues. This table comes from immunoSEQ multiplex PCR, and its TCRdb copy is limited to in-frame clones, with some not included. The sample yields fewer than 150,000 clones, more than 70% seen once. The chain has TRBV19 and TRBJ1-1; D is ambiguous. The sample taken for sequencing was peripheral blood. This clonotype was sampled from a woman aged 55-69 years with acute or convalescent COVID-19. CDR3 amino acids: CASSITTSEAFF. The CDR3 bases are TGTGCCAGTAGTATAACGACATCTGAAGCTTTCTTT.